The clone carrying this T cell receptor beta chain showed up many times. This CDR3 has 14 amino acids. Trimming pared 2 bases from V and 0 bases from J, leaving 7 bases between. The V gene's germline CDR1 is SGHTA and CDR2 FQGTGA. The entry originates in a study of T cells of healthy individuals. TCRdb independently ran MiXCR on the 5' RACE reads; one entry per CDR3 protein. The sample lists tens of thousands of distinct CDR3 sequences; roughly 5% were seen once. The source is a female donor in good health. V usage is TRBV7-3 and J usage is TRBJ1-1; tentative D call: TRBD1 (5 bases). Written as DNA, the CDR3 is TGTGCCAGCAGCTTAGGGGGTATGAACACTGAAGCTTTCTTT. This encodes CASSLGGMNTEAFF.